A selection of T cell receptor beta chains follows, all from one sample in a study of OX40 agonist ivuxolimab in advanced cancers. Sequencing was performed with immunoSEQ multiplex PCR; in TCRdb, only in-frame clones are kept and a portion is missing. Among about 35,000 clones listed, about 84% were seen once. The specimen comprised CD4+ or CD8+ T cells sorted from blood, sampled in a trial of the OX40 agonist ivuxolimab. The receptors derive from an adult with an advanced solid tumor such as melanoma, head and neck, liver or kidney cancer. Both conserved end residues are part of each CDR3. D genes are given only for firm matches. Where a row states a size, it is once, few, many or the class of an expanded clone; other rows omit it.

>TRBJ1-6|12|NA|TRBV27|NA
CASSWYNSPLHF
TGTGCCAGCAGTTGGTATAATTCACCCCTCCACTTT
>TRBJ1-5|12|NA|TRBV28|NA
CASTIWGQPQHF
TGTGCCAGCACTATATGGGGGCAGCCCCAGCATTTT
>TRBJ1-1|17|NA|TRBV6-1|NA
CASSEGGRGGVVTEAFF
TGTGCCAGCAGTGAAGGGGGTCGTGGGGGGGTAGTTACTGAAGCTTTCTTT
>TRBJ1-1|14|NA|TRBV5-5|NA
CASSFGTVRAEAFF
TGTGCCAGCAGCTTCGGGACCGTTAGAGCTGAAGCTTTCTTT
>TRBJ2-7|14|NA|TRBV4-1|TRBD2
CASSQGGGDYEQYF
TGCGCCAGCTCCCAGGGTGGGGGGGATTACGAGCAGTACTTC
>TRBJ2-6|16|NA|TRBV29-1|TRBD1
CSAWDRGYSGANVLTF
TGCAGCGCATGGGACAGGGGGTATTCTGGGGCCAACGTCCTGACTTTC
>TRBJ2-7|12|NA|TRBV19|NA
CASSPDFYEQYF
TGTGCCAGTAGTCCCGACTTCTACGAGCAGTACTTC
>TRBJ2-7|17|NA|TRBV5-1|NA
CASSLDGQLPLTYEQYF
TGCGCCAGCAGCTTGGACGGACAACTACCTTTAACCTACGAGCAGTACTTC
>TRBJ2-1|11|NA|TRBV6-8|NA
CASSIYNEQFF
TGTGCCAGCAGTATTTACAATGAGCAGTTCTTC
>TRBJ1-1|14|NA|TRBV19|NA
CASSRLGEMNEAFF
TGTGCCAGTAGTAGATTGGGGGAGATGAATGAAGCTTTCTTT
>TRBJ1-1|11|NA|TRBV10-3|NA
CASVRGTEAFF
TGTGCCTCTGTAAGGGGAACGGAAGCTTTCTTT
>TRBJ2-2|16|NA|TRBV28|TRBD2
CASSTRLAGDTGELFF
TGTGCCAGCAGTACACGACTAGCGGGAGACACCGGGGAGCTGTTTTTT
>TRBJ1-1|13|NA|TRBV5-6|TRBD1
CASSLVQGTEAFF
TGTGCCAGCAGCTTGGTACAGGGGACTGAAGCTTTCTTT
>TRBJ2-7|17|NA|TRBV11-3|NA
CASSSFPGLGSSYEQYF
TGTGCCAGCAGCTCATTTCCGGGACTTGGGTCGTCCTACGAGCAGTACTTC
>TRBJ2-1|15|NA|TRBV19|NA
CASSIGHHSYNEQFF
TGTGCCAGTAGTATTGGCCACCACTCCTACAATGAGCAGTTCTTC
>TRBJ2-3|15|NA|TRBV10-1|NA
CASSEGDTSTDTQYF
TGCGCCAGCAGTGAGGGGGATACTAGCACAGATACGCAGTATTTT
>TRBJ1-2|17|NA|TRBV2|NA
CASSDKIQGRANYGYTF
TGTGCCAGCAGTGATAAAATACAGGGTAGAGCTAACTATGGCTACACCTTC
>TRBJ1-2|14|NA|TRBV7-8|TRBD1
CASSSSGTGYGYTF
TGTGCCAGCAGCTCCTCCGGGACAGGCTATGGCTACACCTTC
>TRBJ2-7|15|NA|TRBV28|TRBD2
CASSPTSGRPYEQYF
TGTGCCAGCAGCCCCACTAGCGGGAGACCCTACGAGCAGTACTTC
>TRBJ1-4|12|NA|TRBV7-9|NA
CASSSGNEKLFF
TGTGCCAGCAGCTCTGGAAATGAAAAACTGTTTTTT
>TRBJ2-1|14|NA|TRBV5-1|NA
CASRLDQNINEQFF
TGCGCCAGCAGACTGGACCAAAACATCAATGAGCAGTTCTTC
>TRBJ2-1|15|NA|TRBV10-1|TRBD2
CASSGTSGLNNEQFF
TGCGCCAGCAGTGGGACTAGCGGGCTGAACAATGAGCAGTTCTTC
>TRBJ2-7|18|once|TRBV28|NA
CASSSPQLGQGLSYEQYF
TGTGCCAGCAGTTCACCGCAGCTGGGGCAGGGCCTCTCCTACGAGCAGTACTTC
>TRBJ2-1|14|NA|TRBV9|NA
CASSAPGTYNEQFF
TGTGCCAGCAGCGCCCCCGGGACCTACAATGAGCAGTTCTTC
>TRBJ2-1|12|NA|TRBV27|NA
CASTQGGNEQFF
TGTGCCAGCACCCAGGGGGGGAATGAGCAGTTCTTC
>TRBJ2-7|13|NA|TRBV25-1|NA
CASSELKFYEQYF
TGTGCCAGCAGTGAATTGAAATTCTACGAGCAGTACTTC
>TRBJ2-7|14|NA|TRBV30|NA
CAQPRRDSSYEQYF
TGTGCCCAACCCCGGCGGGATAGCTCCTACGAGCAGTACTTC
>TRBJ2-3|15|NA|TRBV23-1|NA
CASSLPQRCTDTQYF
TGCGCCAGCAGTCTACCCCAGCGGTGCACAGATACGCAGTATTTT
>TRBJ1-5|14|many|TRBV7-9|NA
CASSLSGGGQPQHF
TGTGCCAGCAGCTTATCGGGGGGCGGTCAGCCCCAGCATTTT
>TRBJ2-5|13|medium-sized|TRBV25-1|TRBD2
CASRSGEVETQYF
TGTGCCAGCAGGAGCGGGGAGGTGGAGACCCAGTACTTC
>TRBJ2-1|18|once|TRBV29-1|NA
CSVEDWGTDRGSVNEQFF
TGCAGCGTTGAAGATTGGGGGACGGACCGGGGGTCGGTCAATGAGCAGTTCTTC
>TRBJ2-2|15|NA|TRBV7-3|NA
CASSLNPGPSRELFF
TGTGCCAGCAGCTTAAATCCCGGTCCGTCACGGGAGCTGTTTTTT
>TRBJ2-2|16|NA|TRBV13|TRBD2
CASSPTTSDNAGELFF
TGTGCCAGCAGCCCGACCACTAGCGATAACGCCGGGGAGCTGTTTTTT
>TRBJ2-2|12|NA|TRBV29-1|TRBD1
CSARGQTGELFF
TGCAGCGCAAGGGGGCAGACCGGGGAGCTGTTTTTT